The 5 T cell receptor beta chains given below trace back to one sample, sequenced in a study of shared clonotypes between healthy human individuals. Libraries were prepared by immunoSEQ multiplex PCR; TCRdb keeps only in-frame clonotypes and omits some of them. The sample contains 640,000 or so clones, roughly 78% of which appear only once. The sample consisted of memory CD4+ T cells sorted from blood. As for subset: CD45RA-negative fraction. These TCRs come from a woman aged 30 to 39 in good health.

This clone was counted only a few times. The chain is built from TRBV6-6 and TRBJ1-1; D perhaps matches TRBD1 (5 bases). Germline CDR1 and CDR2: MNHNY and SVGAGI (reference sequence). This CDR3 comprises 14 residues. Trimming left V 6 bases short and J 0 bases short, with 11 bases between. The CDR3 DNA sequence: TGTGCCAGCAGACGAGGACACGTGAACACTGAAGCTTTCTTT. This translates into CASRRGHVNTEAFF.

The gene calls are TRBV19 and TRBJ2-2, with D possibly being TRBD2 (6 bases). Germline CDR1 is LNHDA and CDR2 is SQIVND (reference sequence). V gave up 3 bases and J gave up 2 bases, with 10 bases separating them. The CDR3 length is 15 residues. The CDR3 loop reads CASSIGTSNTGELFF. CDR3 sequence (DNA): TGTGCCAGTAGTATCGGGACTTCAAACACCGGGGAGCTGTTTTTT.

The rearrangement links TRBV10-3 to TRBJ1-2, with a weak D call TRBD1 (5 bases). V was clipped by 7 bases and J by 6 bases, with 21 bases between them. The length of the CDR3 is 15 residues. From germline, CDR1 is ENHRY and CDR2 SYGVKD. CDR3 DNA sequence: TGTGCCATCAACGCCGGGGCGCGAATCGGCGATGGCTACACCTTC. This encodes CAINAGARIGDGYTF.

The V call is TRBV2, the J call TRBJ2-1, with D tentatively TRBD2 (5 bases). From germline, CDR1 is SNHLY and CDR2 FYNNEI. The V end was cut by 9 bases, the J end by 6 bases, with 18 bases between. The CDR3 covers 14 residues. CDR3: CASSTRRTTNEQFF. The CDR3, as DNA: TGTGCCAGTTCGACCCGGAGGACGACCAATGAGCAGTTCTTC.

The chain combines TRBV28 with TRBJ1-1; D possibly corresponds to TRBD1 (5 bases). The CDR3 runs to 11 residues. Trimming shortened V by 7 bases and J by 3 bases, and 6 bases separated the two germline ends. The V gene's germline CDR1 is MDHEN and CDR2 SYDVKM. The CDR3 region is CASTGYTEAFF. CDR3 DNA: TGTGCCAGCACAGGGTACACTGAAGCTTTCTTT.